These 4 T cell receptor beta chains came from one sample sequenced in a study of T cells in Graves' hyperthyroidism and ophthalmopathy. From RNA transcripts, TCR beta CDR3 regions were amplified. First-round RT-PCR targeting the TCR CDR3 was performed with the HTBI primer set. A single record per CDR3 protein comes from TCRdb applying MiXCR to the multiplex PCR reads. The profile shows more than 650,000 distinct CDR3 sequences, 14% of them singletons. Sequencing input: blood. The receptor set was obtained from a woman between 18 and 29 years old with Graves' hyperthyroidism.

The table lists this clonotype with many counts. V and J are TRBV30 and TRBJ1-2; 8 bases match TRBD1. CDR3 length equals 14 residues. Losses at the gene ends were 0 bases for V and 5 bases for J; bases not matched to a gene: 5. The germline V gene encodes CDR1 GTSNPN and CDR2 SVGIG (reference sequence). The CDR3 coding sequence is TGTGCCTGGAGTGTCAGGGGGCGAAGATATGGCTACACCTTC. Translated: CAWSVRGRRYGYTF.

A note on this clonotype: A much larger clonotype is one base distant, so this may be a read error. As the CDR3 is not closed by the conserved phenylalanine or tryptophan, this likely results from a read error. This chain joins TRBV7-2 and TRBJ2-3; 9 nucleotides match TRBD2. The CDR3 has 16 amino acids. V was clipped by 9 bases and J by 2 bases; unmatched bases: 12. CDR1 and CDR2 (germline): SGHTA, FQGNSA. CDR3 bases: TGTGCCAGTAATAGCTTTCCGGGACTAGCCACAGATACGCAGTATTCT. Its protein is CASNSFPGLATDTQYS.

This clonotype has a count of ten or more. This CDR3 reads CASRTTLTGDTQYF. Written as DNA, the CDR3 is TGTGCCAGCAGGACGACCCTTACGGGAGATACGCAGTATTTT. J is TRBJ2-3 and V is TRBV28; no clear D gene. V was cut by 6 bases and J by 5 bases, with 15 bases left in between. Germline V gene sequence: CDR1 MDHEN, CDR2 SYDVKM. The CDR3 is 14 residues long. The variable domain in full, with the rest retrieved from reference TRBV28 and TRBJ2-3, is DVKVTQSSRYLVKRTGEKVFLECVQDMDHENMFWYRQDPGLGLRLIYFSYDVKMKEKGDIPEGYSVSREKKERFSLILESASTNQTSMYLCASRTTLTGDTQYFGPGTRLTVL.

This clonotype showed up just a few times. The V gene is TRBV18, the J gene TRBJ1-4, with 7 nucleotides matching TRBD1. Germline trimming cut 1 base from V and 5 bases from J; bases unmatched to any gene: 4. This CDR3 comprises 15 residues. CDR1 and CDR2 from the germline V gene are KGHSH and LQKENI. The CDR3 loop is CASSPLGTDNEKLFF. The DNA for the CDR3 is TGTGCCAGCTCACCACTTGGGACAGACAATGAAAAACTGTTTTTT. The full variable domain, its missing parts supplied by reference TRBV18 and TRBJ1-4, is NAGVMQNPRHLVRRRGQEARLRCSPMKGHSHVYWYRQLPEEGLKFMVYLQKENIIDESGMPKERFSAEFPKEGPSILRIQQVVRGDSAAYFCASSPLGTDNEKLFFGSGTQLSVL.